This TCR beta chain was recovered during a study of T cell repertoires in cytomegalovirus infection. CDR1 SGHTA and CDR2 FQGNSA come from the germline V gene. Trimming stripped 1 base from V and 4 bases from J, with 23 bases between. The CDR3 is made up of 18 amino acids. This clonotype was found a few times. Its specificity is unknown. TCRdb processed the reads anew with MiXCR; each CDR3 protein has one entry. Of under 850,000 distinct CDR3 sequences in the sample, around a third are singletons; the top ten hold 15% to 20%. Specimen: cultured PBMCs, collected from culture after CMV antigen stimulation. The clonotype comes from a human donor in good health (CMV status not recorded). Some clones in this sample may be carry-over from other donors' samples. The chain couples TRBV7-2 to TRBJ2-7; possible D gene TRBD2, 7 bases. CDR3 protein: CASSLVFRGAAGNYEQYF. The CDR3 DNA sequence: TGTGCCAGCAGCTTAGTGTTTCGGGGGGCGGCGGGGAATTACGAGCAGTACTTC.